The 14 T cell receptor beta chains below all came from one sample that was sequenced in a study of T cell responses to AZD1222 COVID-19 vaccine. Generated by immunoSEQ multiplex PCR, the TCRdb table keeps only in-frame clones and is missing some. This table has approximately 200,000 clones, 94% appearing once. Sequences were derived from peripheral blood, sampled 28 days after the second dose of the MenACWY control vaccine. The receptor source for this set is an adult who received the MenACWY meningococcal vaccine as a control.

The chain is built from TRBV4-1 and TRBJ2-7; 9 positions agree with TRBD1. The germline V gene has CDR1 MGHRA and CDR2 YSYEKL. This CDR3 is 17 amino acids long. V lost 0 bases and J lost 6; bases outside the gene matches: 12. CDR3 amino acids: CASSQEGTGGTFIEQYF. In DNA form, the CDR3 reads TGCGCCAGCAGCCAAGAAGGCACAGGGGGCACCTTTATCGAGCAGTACTTC.

CDR3: CASSRQGSGYTF. The CDR3 DNA is TGTGCCAGCAGTAGGCAAGGGTCTGGCTACACCTTC. V usage is TRBV2 and J usage is TRBJ1-2; the D is unclear. The length of the CDR3 is 12 residues. Germline V gene data show CDR1 as SNHLY and CDR2 as FYNNEI. V lost 5 bases to trimming and J lost 7 bases, with 11 bases between them.

V gene TRBV19 combines with J gene TRBJ1-6; 8 nucleotides align to TRBD1. V trimming: 7 bases; J trimming: 5 bases; junction bases outside the gene matches: 4. The CDR3 spans 14 residues. Looked up from germline, CDR1 is LNHDA and CDR2 is SQIVND (reference sequence). CDR3 sequence (DNA): TGTGCCAGTACTCGACAGGGGAATAATTCACCCCTCCACTTT. Translating gives CASTRQGNNSPLHF.

The rearrangement links TRBV5-6 to TRBJ2-2, with 8 positions matching TRBD1. The CDR3 is 16 residues long. Per the germline V gene, CDR1 is SGHDT and CDR2 is YYEEEE. Trimming took 2 bases from V and 6 from J; bases not matched to a gene: 9. CDR3 amino acids: CASSFRGTGPPGELFF. The CDR3, as DNA: TGTGCCAGCAGCTTCCGCGGGACAGGACCCCCCGGGGAGCTGTTTTTT.

V and J are TRBV5-1 and TRBJ1-1, with 9 bases matching TRBD1. The CDR3 is 15 amino acids. J gave up 3 bases and V 4 bases, and 7 bases lay outside the gene matches. In germline, CDR1 is SGHRS, CDR2 YFSETQ. DNA for the CDR3: TGCGCCAGCAGCCCGGACAGGGGATGGGACACTGAAGCTTTCTTT. Translation gives CASSPDRGWDTEAFF.

This rearrangement joins TRBV19 to TRBJ1-2; 7 nucleotides agree with TRBD1. CDR3 length equals 14 residues. Germline CDR1 and CDR2: LNHDA and SQIVND (reference sequence). After removal of 7 bases from V and 4 bases from J, the junction contained 9 bases not matched to a gene. CDR3 amino acids: CASTRDRTFYGYTF. The DNA for the CDR3 is TGTGCCAGTACCCGGGACAGAACCTTCTATGGCTACACCTTC. The full variable domain, its missing parts supplied by reference TRBV19 and TRBJ1-2, is DGGITQSPKYLFRKEGQNVTLSCEQNLNHDAMYWYRQDPGQGLRLIYYSQIVNDFQKGDIAEGYSVSREKKESFPLTVTSAQKNPTAFYLCASTRDRTFYGYTFGSGTRLTVV.

CDR3 bases: TGTGCCAGCAGCTTAGAATGGTCGAGCTCCTACGAGCAGTACTTC. Its translation is CASSLEWSSSYEQYF. V gene TRBV7-2 combines with J gene TRBJ2-7; D is unclear. Deletions cut 1 base from V and 0 bases from J, with 10 bases between. The CDR3 has 15 amino acids. Germline V CDR1 and CDR2: SGHTA, FQGNSA.

V gene TRBV5-1 combines with J gene TRBJ1-4, with D tentatively TRBD1 (5 bases). The V gene lost 1 base and the J gene lost 8 bases, with 12 bases spanning the gap. This CDR3 has 14 residues. CDR1 and CDR2 from the germline V gene are SGHRS and YFSETQ. CDR3 nucleotides: TGCGCCAGCAGCTTGAACGGGGGAGGGGAAAAACTGTTTTTT. It yields the protein CASSLNGGGEKLFF.

The chain has TRBV2 and TRBJ2-7, with D maybe TRBD1 (5 bases). Trimming took off 3 bases at V and 0 bases at J, with 6 bases between the two ends. The CDR3 consists of 13 residues. Germline CDR1 and CDR2: SNHLY and FYNNEI. CDR3 protein: CASSETDSYEQYF. In DNA, the CDR3 is TGTGCCAGCAGTGAGACAGACTCCTACGAGCAGTACTTC.

This chain uses TRBV3-1 (or the pseudogene TRBV3-2) with TRBJ1-1, with D possibly TRBD1 on 5 matching bases. V dropped 3 bases and J dropped 1 base, with 9 bases sitting between them. The CDR3 spans 14 residues. The germline gives CDR1 LGHDT, CDR2 YNNKEL (reference sequence). DNA of the CDR3: TGTGCCAGCAGCCAGAGGGGTCCGAACACTGAAGCTTTCTTT. Protein: CASSQRGPNTEAFF.

The rearrangement links TRBV24-1 to TRBJ1-2; no reliable D call. Trimming removed 0 bases from V and 7 bases from J, with 8 bases in between. Germline CDR1 is KGHDR and CDR2 is SFDVKD. The CDR3 sequence is 13 residues long. The CDR3 here is CATSDLTVGGYTF. For the CDR3, the DNA is TGTGCCACCAGTGATTTGACGGTCGGTGGCTACACCTTC.

This chain uses TRBV7-2 with TRBJ1-2, with D hard to call. The CDR3 covers 15 residues. The germline gives CDR1 SGHTA, CDR2 FQGNSA. V gave up 1 base and J gave up 5 bases, with 14 bases separating them. The CDR3 region is CASSLVDGPSYGYTF. The CDR3 DNA follows: TGTGCCAGCAGCTTAGTTGACGGCCCCAGTTATGGCTACACCTTC.

This rearrangement joins TRBV15 to TRBJ2-1; 11 nucleotides agree with TRBD2. V lost 0 bases and J lost 6; bases outside the gene matches: 7. This CDR3 region has 17 residues. CDR1 and CDR2 (germline): LNHNV, YYDKDF (reference sequence). The CDR3: CATSRDSSGGQPNEQFF. DNA for the CDR3: TGTGCCACCAGCAGAGACTCTAGCGGGGGGCAACCCAATGAGCAGTTCTTC.

V and J are TRBV18 and TRBJ2-3; a weak D match, TRBD1 (6 bases). The germline CDR1 and CDR2 sequences are KGHSH and LQKENI. Deletions cut 4 bases from V and 2 bases from J, with 10 bases between. The CDR3 has 14 amino acids. The CDR3 reads CASSRQENTDTQYF. The CDR3 region has the DNA TGTGCCAGCTCACGACAGGAAAACACAGATACGCAGTATTTT.